The table lists the clone carrying this TCR beta chain with many counts. What it binds is unknown. The data derive from a study of T cell repertoires in cytomegalovirus infection. Study-level information: Indications came from public TCR beta signatures; they pointed to CMV infection and to a matching HLA type.

TCRdb passed the reads through MiXCR, listing each CDR3 protein once. The sample lists 100,000 to 150,000 distinct CDR3 sequences, roughly 9% occurring once. Notes on the study in general: Clonotype analysis showed dominance of the ex vivo response by HLA-C-restricted CMV-specific TCR beta clonotypes. CMV carriers having the relevant HLA were flagged by cumulative public TCR beta family frequency.

The sequence was obtained from a human donor in good health (CMV status not recorded). Some clones in this sample may be carry-over from other donors' samples. Sequencing was carried out using PBMCs.

The CDR3 region is CASSPGTGGREQYF. The CDR3 DNA sequence: TGTGCCAGCAGCCCCGGGACAGGGGGCCGTGAGCAGTACTTC. J is TRBJ2-7 and V is TRBV7-2, with 12 bases lining up with TRBD1. Germline assignment: CDR1 SGHTA and CDR2 FQGNSA. Unmatched junction bases numbered 6, after V lost 5 bases and J lost 7 bases. This CDR3 has 14 amino acids.